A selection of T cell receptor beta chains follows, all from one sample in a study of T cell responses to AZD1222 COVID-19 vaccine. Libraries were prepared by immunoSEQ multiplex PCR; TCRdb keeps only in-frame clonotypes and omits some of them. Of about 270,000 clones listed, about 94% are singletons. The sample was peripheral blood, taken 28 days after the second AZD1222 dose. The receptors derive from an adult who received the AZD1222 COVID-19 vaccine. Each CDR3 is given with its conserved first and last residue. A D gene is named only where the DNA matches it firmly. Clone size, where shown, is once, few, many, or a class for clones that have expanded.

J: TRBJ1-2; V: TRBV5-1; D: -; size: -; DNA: TGCGCCAGCAGCTCAACATACGGACAGAACTATGGCTACACCTTC; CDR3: CASSSTYGQNYGYTF
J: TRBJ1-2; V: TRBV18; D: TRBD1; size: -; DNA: TGTGCCAGCTCACTCTACTTGGGACAGGGGGCCGGCTACACCTTC; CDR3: CASSLYLGQGAGYTF
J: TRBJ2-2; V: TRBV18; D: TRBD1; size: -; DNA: TGTGCCAGCTCAGGCTCCGGGACAGGGACTTCTAGGGAGCTGTTTTTT; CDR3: CASSGSGTGTSRELFF
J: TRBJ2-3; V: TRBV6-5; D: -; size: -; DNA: TGTGCCAGCAGTTACTCGAGGGGCACAGATACGCAGTATTTT; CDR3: CASSYSRGTDTQYF
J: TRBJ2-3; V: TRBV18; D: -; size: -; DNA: TGTGCCACCCTCCTCCTGAGCACAGATACGCAGTATTTT; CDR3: CATLLLSTDTQYF
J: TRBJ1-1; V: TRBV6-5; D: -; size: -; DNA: TGTGCCAGCAGTTACGAGAGGGGGAACACTGAAGCTTTCTTT; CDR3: CASSYERGNTEAFF
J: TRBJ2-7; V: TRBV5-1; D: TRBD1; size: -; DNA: TGCGCCAGCAGCTTGGCCCCGGGACAGGGGGCCACCTACGAGCAGTACTTC; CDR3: CASSLAPGQGATYEQYF
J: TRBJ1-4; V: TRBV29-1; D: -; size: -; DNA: TGCAGCGTTGAAGATAAGGGCTTAAGTGAAAAACTGTTTTTT; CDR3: CSVEDKGLSEKLFF
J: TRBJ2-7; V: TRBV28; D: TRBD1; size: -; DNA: TGTGCCAGCAGTCTCCGACAGGGGCCCGAGCAGTACTTC; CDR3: CASSLRQGPEQYF
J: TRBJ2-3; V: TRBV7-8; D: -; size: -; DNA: TGTGCCAGCACCCCTGAGGTGGGGGGTACGCAGTATTTT; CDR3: CASTPEVGGTQYF
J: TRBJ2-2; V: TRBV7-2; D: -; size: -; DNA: TGTGCCAGCAGCTTAGGTTGGGTGGGAGAGGACACCGGGGAGCTGTTTTTT; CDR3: CASSLGWVGEDTGELFF
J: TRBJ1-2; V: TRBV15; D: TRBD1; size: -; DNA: TGTGCCACCAGCAGAGATCTCCCCCTCCAGGGACAGGGTTTTTATGGCTACACCTTC; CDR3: CATSRDLPLQGQGFYGYTF
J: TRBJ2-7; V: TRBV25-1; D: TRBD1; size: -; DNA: TGTGCCAGCACGACGGGACAGGGGGCCAACTACGAGCAGTACTTC; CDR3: CASTTGQGANYEQYF
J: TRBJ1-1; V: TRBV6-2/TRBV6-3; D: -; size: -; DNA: TGTGCCAGCAGTTCGTACAGGGAGGGGACCACTGAAGCTTTCTTT; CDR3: CASSSYREGTTEAFF
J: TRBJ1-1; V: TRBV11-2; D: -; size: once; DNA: TGTGCCAGCAGCCCGACAGCAGTTTCTACTGAAGCTTTCTTT; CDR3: CASSPTAVSTEAFF
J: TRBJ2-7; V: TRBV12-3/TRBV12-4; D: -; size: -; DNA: TGTGCCAGCAGTTTGTCTGTCTTTTACGAGCAGTACTTC; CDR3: CASSLSVFYEQYF
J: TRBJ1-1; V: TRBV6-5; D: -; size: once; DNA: TGTGCCAGCAGTTACGGCGGCGGCACTGAAGCTTTCTTT; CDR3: CASSYGGGTEAFF
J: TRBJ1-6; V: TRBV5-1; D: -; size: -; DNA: TGCGCCAGCAGCGACCGCAGGGACTCACCCCTCCACTTT; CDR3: CASSDRRDSPLHF
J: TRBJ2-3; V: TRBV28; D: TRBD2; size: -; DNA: TGTGCCAGCAGTTTCCCAGCGGGAGGGCTCTCAGATACGCAGTATTTT; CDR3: CASSFPAGGLSDTQYF
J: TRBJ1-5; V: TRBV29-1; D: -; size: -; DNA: TGCAGCGTTGGGGCTAATAGCAATCAGCCCCAGCATTTT; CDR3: CSVGANSNQPQHF
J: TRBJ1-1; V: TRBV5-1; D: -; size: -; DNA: TGCGCCAGCAGCCTGGACACGAACACTGAAGCTTTCTTT; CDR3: CASSLDTNTEAFF
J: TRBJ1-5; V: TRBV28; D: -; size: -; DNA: TGTGCCAGCAGTGGATTTAATAGCAATCAGCCCCAGCATTTT; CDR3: CASSGFNSNQPQHF
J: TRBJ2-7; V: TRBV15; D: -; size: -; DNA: TGTGCCACCAGCAGAGATAGTAGGGGCGAGCAGTACTTC; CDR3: CATSRDSRGEQYF
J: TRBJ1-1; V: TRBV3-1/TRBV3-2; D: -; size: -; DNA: TGTGCCAGCAGCCAAGGATACGGAGTAGTTTTCTTT; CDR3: CASSQGYGVVFF
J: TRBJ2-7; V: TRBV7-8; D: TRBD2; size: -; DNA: TGTGCCAGCAGCTTAGTTCGGGCGGGAGCCGCCTACGAGCAGTACTTC; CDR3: CASSLVRAGAAYEQYF
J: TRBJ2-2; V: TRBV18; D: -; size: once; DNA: TGTGCCAGCTCACCACGGCAGGGGACCGGGGAGCTGTTTTTT; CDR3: CASSPRQGTGELFF